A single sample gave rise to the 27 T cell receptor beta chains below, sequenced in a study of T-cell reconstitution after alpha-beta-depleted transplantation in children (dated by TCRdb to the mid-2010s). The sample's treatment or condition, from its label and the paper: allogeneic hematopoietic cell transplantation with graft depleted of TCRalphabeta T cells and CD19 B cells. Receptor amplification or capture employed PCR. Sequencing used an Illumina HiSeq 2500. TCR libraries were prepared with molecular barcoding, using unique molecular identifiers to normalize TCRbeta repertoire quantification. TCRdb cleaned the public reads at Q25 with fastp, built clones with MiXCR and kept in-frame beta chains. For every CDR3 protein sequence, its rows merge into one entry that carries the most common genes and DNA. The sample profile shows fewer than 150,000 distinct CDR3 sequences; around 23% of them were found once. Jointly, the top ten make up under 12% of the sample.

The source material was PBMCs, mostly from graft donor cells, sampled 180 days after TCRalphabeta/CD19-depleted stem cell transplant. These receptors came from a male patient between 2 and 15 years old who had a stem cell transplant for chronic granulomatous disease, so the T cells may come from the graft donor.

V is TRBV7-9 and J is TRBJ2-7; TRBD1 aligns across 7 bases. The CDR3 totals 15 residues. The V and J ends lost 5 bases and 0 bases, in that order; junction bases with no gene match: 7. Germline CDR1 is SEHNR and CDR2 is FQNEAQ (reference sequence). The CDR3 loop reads CASSPGQVFSYEQYF. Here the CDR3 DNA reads TGTGCCAGCAGCCCAGGACAGGTATTCTCCTACGAGCAGTACTTC.

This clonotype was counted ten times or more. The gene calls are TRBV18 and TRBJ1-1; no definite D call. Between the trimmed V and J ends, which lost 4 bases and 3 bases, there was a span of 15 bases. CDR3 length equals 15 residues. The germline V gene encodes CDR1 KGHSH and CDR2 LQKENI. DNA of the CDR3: TGTGCCAGCTCACGATTTGGGATATCAGACACTGAAGCTTTCTTT. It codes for CASSRFGISDTEAFF.

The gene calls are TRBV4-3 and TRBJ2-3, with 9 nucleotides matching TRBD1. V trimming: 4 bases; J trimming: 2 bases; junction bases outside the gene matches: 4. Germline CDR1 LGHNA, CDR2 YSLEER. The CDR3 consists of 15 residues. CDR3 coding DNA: TGCGCCAGCAGCCCCGGGACAGGGCCCACAGATACGCAGTATTTT. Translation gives CASSPGTGPTDTQYF.

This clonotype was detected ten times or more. CDR3 protein: CSARVGASTDTQYF. CDR3 DNA: TGCAGTGCTAGAGTTGGAGCCAGCACAGATACGCAGTATTTT. The chain couples TRBV20-1 to TRBJ2-3; no firm D call. Germline assignment: CDR1 DFQATT and CDR2 SNEGSKA (reference sequence). V lost 1 base, J lost 0 bases, and 8 bases lay in between. This CDR3 is 14 amino acids long.

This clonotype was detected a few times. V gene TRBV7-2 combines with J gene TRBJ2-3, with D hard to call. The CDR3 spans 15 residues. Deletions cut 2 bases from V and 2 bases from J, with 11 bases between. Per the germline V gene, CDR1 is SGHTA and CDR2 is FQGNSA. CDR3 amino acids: CASSLRTSPTDTQYF. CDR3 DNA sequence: TGTGCCAGCAGCTTACGGACGTCCCCCACAGATACGCAGTATTTT.

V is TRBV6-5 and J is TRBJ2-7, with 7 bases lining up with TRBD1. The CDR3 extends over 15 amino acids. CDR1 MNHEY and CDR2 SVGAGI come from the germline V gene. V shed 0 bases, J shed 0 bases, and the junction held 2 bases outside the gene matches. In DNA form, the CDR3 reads TGTGCCAGCAGTTACTCGGGGACAGCCTCCTACGAGCAGTACTTC. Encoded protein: CASSYSGTASYEQYF.

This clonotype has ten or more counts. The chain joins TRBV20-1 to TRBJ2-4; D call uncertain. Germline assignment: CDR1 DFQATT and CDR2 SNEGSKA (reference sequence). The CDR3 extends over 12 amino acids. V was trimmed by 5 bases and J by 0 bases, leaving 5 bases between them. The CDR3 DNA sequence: TGCAGTGCTTTAATAGCCAAAAACATTCAGTACTTC. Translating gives CSALIAKNIQYF.

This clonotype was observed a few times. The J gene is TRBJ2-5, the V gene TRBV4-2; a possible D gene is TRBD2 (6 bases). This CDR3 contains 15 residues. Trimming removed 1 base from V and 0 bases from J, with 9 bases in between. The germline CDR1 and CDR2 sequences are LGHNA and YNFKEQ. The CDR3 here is CASSQVGGNQETQYF. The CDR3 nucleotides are TGTGCCAGCAGCCAAGTCGGCGGGAACCAAGAGACCCAGTACTTC.

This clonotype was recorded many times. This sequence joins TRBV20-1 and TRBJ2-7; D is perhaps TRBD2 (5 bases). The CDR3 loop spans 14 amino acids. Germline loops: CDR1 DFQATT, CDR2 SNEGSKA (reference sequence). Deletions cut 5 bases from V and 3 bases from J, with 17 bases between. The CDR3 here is CSALSGTRGYEQYF. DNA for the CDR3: TGCAGTGCTCTAAGCGGAACCCGCGGCTACGAGCAGTACTTC.

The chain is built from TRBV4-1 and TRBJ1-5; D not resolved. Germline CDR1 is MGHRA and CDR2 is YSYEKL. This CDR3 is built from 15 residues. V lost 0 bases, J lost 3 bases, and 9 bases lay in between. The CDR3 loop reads CASSQDRGDNQPQHF. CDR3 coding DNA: TGCGCCAGCAGCCAAGATCGGGGAGACAATCAGCCCCAGCATTTT.

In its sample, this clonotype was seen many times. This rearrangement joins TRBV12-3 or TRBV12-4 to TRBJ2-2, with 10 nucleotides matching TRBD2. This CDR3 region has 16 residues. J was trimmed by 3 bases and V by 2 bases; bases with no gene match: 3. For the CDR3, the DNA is TGTGCCAGCAGTTTATCTAGCGGGAGCTACACCGGGGAGCTGTTTTTT. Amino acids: CASSLSSGSYTGELFF.

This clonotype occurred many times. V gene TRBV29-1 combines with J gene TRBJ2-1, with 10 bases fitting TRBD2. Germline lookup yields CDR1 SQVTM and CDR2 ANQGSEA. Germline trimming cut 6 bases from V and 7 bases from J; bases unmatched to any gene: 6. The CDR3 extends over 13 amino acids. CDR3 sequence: CSVNKLAGNEQFF. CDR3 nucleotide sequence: TGCAGCGTCAACAAACTAGCGGGGAATGAGCAGTTCTTC.

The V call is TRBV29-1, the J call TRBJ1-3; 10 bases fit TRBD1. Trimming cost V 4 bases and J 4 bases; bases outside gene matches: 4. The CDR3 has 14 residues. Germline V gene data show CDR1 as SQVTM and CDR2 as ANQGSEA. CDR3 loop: CSVADRGLGNTIYF. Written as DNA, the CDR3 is TGCAGCGTTGCCGACAGGGGGCTCGGAAACACCATATATTTT.

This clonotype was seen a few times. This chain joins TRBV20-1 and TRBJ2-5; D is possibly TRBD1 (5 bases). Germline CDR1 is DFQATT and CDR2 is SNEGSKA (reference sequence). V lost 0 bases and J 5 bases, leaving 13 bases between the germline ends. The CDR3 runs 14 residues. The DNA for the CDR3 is TGCAGTGCTAGAGATATGGGGCATCGGGAGACCCAGTACTTC. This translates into CSARDMGHRETQYF.

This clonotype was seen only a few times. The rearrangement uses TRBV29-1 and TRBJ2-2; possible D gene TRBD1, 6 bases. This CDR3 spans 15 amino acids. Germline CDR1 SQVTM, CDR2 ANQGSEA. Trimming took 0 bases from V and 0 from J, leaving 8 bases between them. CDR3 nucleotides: TGCAGCGTTGAAGACGGGACATCGAACACCGGGGAGCTGTTTTTT. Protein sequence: CSVEDGTSNTGELFF.

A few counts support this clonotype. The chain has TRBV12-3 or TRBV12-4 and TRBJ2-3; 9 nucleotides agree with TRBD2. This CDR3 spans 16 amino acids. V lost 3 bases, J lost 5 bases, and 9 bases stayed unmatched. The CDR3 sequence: CASSFALAGRGDTQYF. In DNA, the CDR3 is TGTGCCAGCAGTTTTGCCCTAGCGGGGAGGGGAGATACGCAGTATTTT.

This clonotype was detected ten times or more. The DNA of the CDR3 is TGTGCCAGCAGCTCCGAATTGAGCGGGAGGGCCCTTGAGCAGTTCTTC. The encoded protein is CASSSELSGRALEQFF. V usage is TRBV7-8 and J usage is TRBJ2-1; the match to TRBD2 covers 10 bases. The V gene's germline CDR1 is SGHVS and CDR2 FQNEAQ. With V trimmed by 4 bases and J by 9 bases, 12 bases remained unmatched. The CDR3 has 16 residues.

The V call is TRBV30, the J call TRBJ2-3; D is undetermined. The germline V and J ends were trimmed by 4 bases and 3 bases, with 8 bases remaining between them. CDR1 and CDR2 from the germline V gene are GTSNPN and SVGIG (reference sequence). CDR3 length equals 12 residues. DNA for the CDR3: TGTGCCTGGACTAGTGGGACAGATACGCAGTATTTT. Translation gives CAWTSGTDTQYF.

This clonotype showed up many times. CDR3 DNA sequence: TGTGCCATCAGTGAGGGGGCTAACTACGAGCAGTACTTC. It codes for CAISEGANYEQYF. The chain uses TRBV10-3 and TRBJ2-7, with D maybe TRBD1 (5 bases). The CDR3 loop spans 13 amino acids. Deletions cut 2 bases from V and 3 bases from J, with 8 bases between. Per germline, CDR1 ENHRY and CDR2 SYGVKD.

CDR3 region: CASSSAWDYTNEQFF. Here the CDR3 DNA reads TGTGCCAGCAGCTCCGCCTGGGACTACACCAATGAGCAGTTCTTC. The chain recombines TRBV11-2 with TRBJ2-1, with TRBD2 identical over 7 bases. Germline assignment: CDR1 SGHAT and CDR2 FQNNGV. Trimming cost V 4 bases and J 6 bases; bases outside gene matches: 9. The CDR3 consists of 15 residues. The complete variable domain, with remaining parts taken from reference TRBV11-2 and TRBJ2-1, reads EAGVAQSPRYKIIEKRQSVAFWCNPISGHATLYWYQQILGQGPKLLIQFQNNGVVDDSQLPKDRFSAERLKGVDSTLKIQPAKLEDSAVYLCASSSAWDYTNEQFFGPGTRLTVL.

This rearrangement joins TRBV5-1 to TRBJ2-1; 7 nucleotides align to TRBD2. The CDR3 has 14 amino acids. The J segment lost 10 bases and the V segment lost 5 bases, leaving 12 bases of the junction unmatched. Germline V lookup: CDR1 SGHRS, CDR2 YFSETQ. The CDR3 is CASSLIIAGEEQFF. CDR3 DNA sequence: TGCGCCAGCAGTTTAATCATAGCGGGCGAGGAGCAGTTCTTC.

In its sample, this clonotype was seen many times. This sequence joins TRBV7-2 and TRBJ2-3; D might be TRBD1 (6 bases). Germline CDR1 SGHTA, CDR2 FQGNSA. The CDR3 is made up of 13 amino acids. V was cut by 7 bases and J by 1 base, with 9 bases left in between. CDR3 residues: CASNRQGTDTQYF. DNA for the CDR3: TGTGCCAGCAACCGACAGGGCACAGATACGCAGTATTTT.

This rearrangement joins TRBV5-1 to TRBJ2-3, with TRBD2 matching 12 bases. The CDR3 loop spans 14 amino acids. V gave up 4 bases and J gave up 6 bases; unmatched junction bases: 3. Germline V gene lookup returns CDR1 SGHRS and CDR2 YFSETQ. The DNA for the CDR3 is TGCGCCAGCAGCAGACTAGCGGGGGTGGATACGCAGTATTTT. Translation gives CASSRLAGVDTQYF.

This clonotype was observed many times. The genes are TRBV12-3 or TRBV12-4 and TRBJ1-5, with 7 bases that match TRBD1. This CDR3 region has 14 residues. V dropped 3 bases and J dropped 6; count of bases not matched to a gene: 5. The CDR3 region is CASSFTGAPQPQHF. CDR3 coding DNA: TGTGCCAGCAGTTTCACAGGGGCTCCTCAGCCCCAGCATTTT.

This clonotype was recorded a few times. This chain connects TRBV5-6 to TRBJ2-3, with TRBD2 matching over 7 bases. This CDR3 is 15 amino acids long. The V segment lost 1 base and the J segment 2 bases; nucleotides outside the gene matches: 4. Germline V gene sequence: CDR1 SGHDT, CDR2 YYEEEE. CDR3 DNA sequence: TGTGCCAGCAGCTTGATAAGCGGGGTCACAGATACGCAGTATTTT. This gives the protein CASSLISGVTDTQYF.

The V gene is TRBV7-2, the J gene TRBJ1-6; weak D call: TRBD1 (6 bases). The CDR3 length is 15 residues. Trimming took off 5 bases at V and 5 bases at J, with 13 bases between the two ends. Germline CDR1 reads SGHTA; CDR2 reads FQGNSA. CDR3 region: CASSRRTANNSPLHF. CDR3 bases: TGTGCCAGCAGCCGGAGGACAGCTAATAATTCACCCCTCCACTTT.

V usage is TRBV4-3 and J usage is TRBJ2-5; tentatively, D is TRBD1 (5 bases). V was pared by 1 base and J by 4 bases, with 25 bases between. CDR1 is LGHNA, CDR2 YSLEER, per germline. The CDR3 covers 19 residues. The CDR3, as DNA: TGCGCCAGCAGCCAAGCTTTGGGCCAGGGTGGGTCTATTCGAGAGACCCAGTACTTC. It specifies CASSQALGQGGSIRETQYF.